The following is a T cell receptor beta chain sequence with its context. No cognate antigen has been identified for it. The record has no base qualities; no much larger clone is one base away. The data derive from a study of shared clonotypes between healthy human individuals (dated by TCRdb to the early 2020s). Notes on the research overall: The cohort comprised a couple of women and a few men aged 18 to 49 years. For each donor, three plates each were used for CD4 naive and CD4 memory, two plates were used for CD8 naive, and one plate was used for CD8 memory. To estimate repertoire size and how much clonotype sharing occurs between individuals, the study deeply sequenced the blood TCR repertoires of five healthy adults. Between about 0.9 and 10 billion PBMCs per donor were obtained by leukapheresis. Different laboratories and diverse techniques were used to prepare libraries and sequence TCR repertoires, to increase sequencing depth and limit assay-specific biases.

Donors were healthy HIV-negative adults with no recently reported acute infections or vaccinations. Every donor was a Caucasian adult residing in Nashville, Tennessee, USA. Magnetic negative selection was used to enrich CD4+ T cells, after which naive cells were positively selected on CD45RA and the negative fraction became the memory subset. After blood collection by leukapheresis, PBMCs were isolated using Ficoll-Histopaque density gradient centrifugation and then cryopreserved in the vapor phase of liquid nitrogen. Analytical flow cytometry was used to check the purity and quantity of every magnetically sorted T cell population. Each sorted fraction had its genomic DNA isolated and then quantified by UV absorbance on a Nanodrop 2000c. TCR CDR3 regions were amplified from genomic DNA by multiplex PCR using the deep immunoSEQ assay. For each cell subset, the extracted genomic DNA was distributed evenly across all wells of several immunoSEQ 96-well plates, and each plate served as one replicate. For sorted subsets, approximately 190 ng genomic DNA, equal to some 30,000 T cell genomes, was loaded into each replicate PCR. Purified libraries were measured with a Qubit 3.0 fluorometer, size-checked on a Bioanalyzer 2100, and measured again with the KAPA Library Quantification kit. A separate single-read 150-cycle Illumina NextSeq 550 flow cell was used to sequence each immunoSEQ 96-well plate. On the study's bioinformatics: The immunoSEQ output contained only junctional sequences without quality scores, so filtering could not match that applied to full-length reads. To assign V/J genes and CDR3, sequences were annotated using PyIR, a Python wrapper for IgBLAST v1.9, with IMGT germline references. Reads were filtered out if the reads had weak V/J assignments (E-value above 1e-6), no CDR3, stop codons, out-of-frame junctions, or ambiguous translated residues. A V3J clonotype was defined by an identical inferred V gene, J gene, and CDR3 amino acid sequence. To compute the percentage overlap between repertoires, the number of shared unique clonotypes was divided by the size of the smaller repertoire. Richness of each repertoire was evaluated using RTK rarefaction, the Chao1 estimator, and Recon v2.1 estimates of unobserved clonotypes. Generation probabilities were computed with OLGA for all TCRbeta clonotypes obtained by the gDNA method from several donors. TCRdb holds this immuneACCESS table with in-frame rearrangements only. Some clones are missing; in checked studies, unresolved V genes explain under half, and the rest has no known cause. V and J calls and clone size are copied from that table; D and trimming were computed from the DNA. Present in this sample are 1,400,000 or so clones, approximately 98.5% of which were seen just once. Under 0.45% of the sample lies in the top ten.

Paper-wide results and their limitations: Pairwise subsampling led to the expectation that sequencing depth would affect the degree of clonotype sharing among donors. The genetic and exposure-history diversity represented was limited by the small number of donors. Sampling was limited to blood, and TCR repertoires in tissue likely differ from TCR repertoires in blood. Estimated clonotype richness was generally larger for naive than for memory subsets. Rarefaction of sorted-subset datasets indicated incomplete sequencing despite the large sequencing depth. Approximately 5% of naive CD4, around 3.6% of naive CD8, approximately 2% of memory CD4, and less than 0.45% of memory CD8 clonotypes were shared across several donors. Compared with non-shared clonotypes, clonotypes shared by all four sorted-subset donors had higher generation probabilities.

Looking up the germline V gene yields CDR1 SGDLS and CDR2 YYNGEE. The V end gives up 4 bases and the J end 7 bases, leaving 7 bases in the junction not matched to a gene. The CDR3 runs 15 residues from the cysteine to the phenylalanine. Only CDR3 DNA remains: 45 bases, in frame from the first base. Recombination joined TRBV9 with TRBJ1-4, and TRBD1 matches 10 of the central bases. Sequenced: naive CD4+ T cells sorted from blood. The sample's cell subset or site label, decoded: CD45RA+ positively selected. The receptor's source is a man aged 25-40 years in good health. CDR3 protein: CASSPWDRGVEKLFF. The nucleotide sequence reads as follows: TGTGCCAGCAGCCCATGGGACAGGGGAGTTGAAAAACTGTTTTTT.